A single T cell receptor (beta chain) is shown here with its context. These data originate in a study of monozygotic twins with inflammatory bowel disease. Using the 5' RACE reads, TCRdb records one entry per CDR3 protein without DNA. This listing includes some 450,000 distinct CDR3 sequences. The receptor was derived from a human donor with ulcerative colitis or Crohn's disease, or a healthy co-twin of an affected twin (not recorded which). The sample taken for sequencing was blood.

The CDR3: CASSPDGHTGELFF. This chain links TRBV28 with TRBJ2-2; TCRdb gives TRBD1 as the D gene, but with no DNA this cannot be confirmed. The CDR3 covers 14 residues. Per the germline V gene, CDR1 is MDHEN and CDR2 is SYDVKM.